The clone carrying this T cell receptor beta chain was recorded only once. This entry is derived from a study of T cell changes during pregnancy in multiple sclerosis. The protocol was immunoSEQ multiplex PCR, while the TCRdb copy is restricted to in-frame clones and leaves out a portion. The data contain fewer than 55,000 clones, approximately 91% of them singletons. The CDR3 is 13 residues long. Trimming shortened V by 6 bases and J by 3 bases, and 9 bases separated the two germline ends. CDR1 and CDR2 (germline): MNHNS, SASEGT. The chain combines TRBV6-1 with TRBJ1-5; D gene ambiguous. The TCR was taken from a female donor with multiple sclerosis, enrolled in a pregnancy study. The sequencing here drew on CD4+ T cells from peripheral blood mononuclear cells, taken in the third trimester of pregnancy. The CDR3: CASRQVNNQPQHF. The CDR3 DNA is TGTGCCAGCAGGCAGGTTAACAATCAGCCCCAGCATTTT.